This T cell receptor beta chain was captured in a study of T-cell reconstitution after alpha-beta-depleted transplantation in children. This CDR3 has 17 amino acids. Germline CDR1 is LGHNA and CDR2 is YNFKEQ. The ends were cut back, 0 bases at V and 3 bases at J, with 16 bases in the middle. This clonotype came up many times. A TCRbeta library incorporating unique molecular identifiers was prepared. TCRdb ran MiXCR on the PCR reads and lists one entry per CDR3 protein. The sample carries 250,000 to 300,000 distinct CDR3 sequences, about a tenth recorded once. The specimen was PBMCs from the stem cell graft donor, collected from the stem cell graft. The V call is TRBV4-2, the J call TRBJ2-3, with TRBD2 as a possible D gene (5 bases). The TCR comes from a human donor who donated a stem cell graft to a child with SCID. The CDR3 protein is CASSQDRPTDWTDTQYF. The CDR3 DNA reads TGTGCCAGCAGCCAAGATCGCCCCACGGACTGGACAGATACGCAGTATTTT.